In its sample, the clone carrying this T cell receptor beta chain is medium-sized. No antigen is known for it. TCRdb redid the calling of the 5' RACE reads with MiXCR, one entry per CDR3 protein. There are 2,000 to 2,500 distinct CDR3 sequences in the sample; more than 2% occur only once, and around 8.1% lies in the top ten. Stated time point: sample taken at primary tumor resection. This sample is part of a study of spatial heterogeneity in lung cancer. Study findings and constraints: Higher tumor mutation counts went along with higher counts of expanded intratumoral alpha and beta TCRs.

CDR3 size: 13 residues. CDR1 DFQATT and CDR2 SNEGSKA come from the germline V gene (reference sequence). Between the trimmed V and J ends, which lost 1 base and 10 bases, there was a span of 15 bases. This chain joins TRBV20-1 and TRBJ2-3; no clear D gene. This receptor was taken from a male donor with early-stage non-small cell lung cancer. The sequencing used lung tumor tissue, collected at surgery. The CDR3 bases are TGCAGTGCTAGAGTTATTACCTCAATCGCGCAGTATTTT. This codes for CSARVITSIAQYF.